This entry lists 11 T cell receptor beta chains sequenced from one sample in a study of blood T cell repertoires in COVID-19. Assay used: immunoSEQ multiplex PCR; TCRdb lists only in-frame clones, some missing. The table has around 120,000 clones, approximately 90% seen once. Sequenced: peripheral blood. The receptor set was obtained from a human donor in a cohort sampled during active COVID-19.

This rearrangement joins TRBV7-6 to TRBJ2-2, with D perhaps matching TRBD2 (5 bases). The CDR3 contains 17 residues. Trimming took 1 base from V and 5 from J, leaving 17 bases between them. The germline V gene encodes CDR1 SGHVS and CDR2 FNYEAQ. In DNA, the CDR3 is TGTGCCAGCAGCTTAGTTGGCCTCACCAGCGGAACCGGGGAGCTGTTTTTT. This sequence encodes CASSLVGLTSGTGELFF.

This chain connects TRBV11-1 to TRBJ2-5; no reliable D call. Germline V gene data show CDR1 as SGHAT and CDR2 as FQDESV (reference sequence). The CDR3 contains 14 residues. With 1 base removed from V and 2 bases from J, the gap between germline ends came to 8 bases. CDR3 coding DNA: TGTGCCAGCAGCTTAGTGGGCAGACAAGAGACCCAGTACTTC. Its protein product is CASSLVGRQETQYF. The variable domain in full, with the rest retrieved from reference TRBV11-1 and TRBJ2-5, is EAEVAQSPRYKITEKSQAVAFWCDPISGHATLYWYRQILGQGPELLVQFQDESVVDDSQLPKDRFSAERLKGVDSTLKIQPAELGDSAMYLCASSLVGRQETQYFGPGTRLLVL.

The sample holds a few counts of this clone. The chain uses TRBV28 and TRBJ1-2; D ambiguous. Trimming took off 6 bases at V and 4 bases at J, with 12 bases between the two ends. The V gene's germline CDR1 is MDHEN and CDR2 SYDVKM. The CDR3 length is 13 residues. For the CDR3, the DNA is TGTGCCAGCAGGGAGGGCAGCCCCTATGGCTACACCTTC. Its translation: CASREGSPYGYTF.

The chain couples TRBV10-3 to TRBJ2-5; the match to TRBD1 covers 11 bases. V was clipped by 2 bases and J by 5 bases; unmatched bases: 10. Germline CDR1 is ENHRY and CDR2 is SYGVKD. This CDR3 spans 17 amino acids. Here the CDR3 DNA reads TGTGCCATCAGTGAGGGGGGAGGACAGGGGGCTACTGAGACCCAGTACTTC. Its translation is CAISEGGGQGATETQYF.

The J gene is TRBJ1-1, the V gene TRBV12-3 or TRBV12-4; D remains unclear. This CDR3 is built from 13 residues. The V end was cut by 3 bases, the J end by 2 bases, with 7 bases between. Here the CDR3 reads CASSFYPNTEAFF. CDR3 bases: TGTGCCAGCAGTTTTTATCCCAACACTGAAGCTTTCTTT.

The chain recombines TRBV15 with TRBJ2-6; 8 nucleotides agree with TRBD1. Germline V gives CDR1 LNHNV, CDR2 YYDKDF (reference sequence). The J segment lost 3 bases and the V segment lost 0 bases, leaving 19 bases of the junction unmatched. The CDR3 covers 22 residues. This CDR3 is CATSRDFGVRGQGGDGANVLTF. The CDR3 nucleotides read TGTGCCACCAGCAGAGATTTCGGCGTGCGAGGACAGGGTGGGGATGGGGCCAACGTCCTGACTTTC.

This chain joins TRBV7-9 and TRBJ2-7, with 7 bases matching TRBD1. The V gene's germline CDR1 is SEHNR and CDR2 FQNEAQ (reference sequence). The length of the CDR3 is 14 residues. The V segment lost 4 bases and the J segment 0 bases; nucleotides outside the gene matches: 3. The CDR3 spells CASSSRDSSYEQYF. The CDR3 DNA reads TGTGCCAGCAGCTCCCGGGACAGCTCCTACGAGCAGTACTTC.

The DNA of the CDR3 is TGTGCCAGCAGTCGTGGGACAGAGAATGAAAAACTGTTTTTT. This encodes CASSRGTENEKLFF. The chain links TRBV27 to TRBJ1-4; 7 positions agree with TRBD1. The germline gives CDR1 MNHEY, CDR2 SMNVEV (reference sequence). This CDR3 is 14 amino acids long. V dropped 5 bases and J dropped 5; count of bases not matched to a gene: 5.

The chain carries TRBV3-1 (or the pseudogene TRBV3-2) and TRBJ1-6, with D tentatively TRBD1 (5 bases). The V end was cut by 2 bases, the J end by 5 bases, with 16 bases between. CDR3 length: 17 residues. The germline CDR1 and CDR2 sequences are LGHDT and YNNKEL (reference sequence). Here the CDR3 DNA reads TGTGCCAGCAGCCAAAGACCCCAGGGTGTGAATAATTCACCCCTCCACTTT. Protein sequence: CASSQRPQGVNNSPLHF.

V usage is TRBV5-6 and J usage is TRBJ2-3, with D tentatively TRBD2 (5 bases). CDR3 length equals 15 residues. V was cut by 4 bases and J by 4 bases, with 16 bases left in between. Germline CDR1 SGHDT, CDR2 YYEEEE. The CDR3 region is CASSRTYRGPDTQYF. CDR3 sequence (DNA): TGTGCCAGCAGCCGTACCTACCGGGGTCCAGATACGCAGTATTTT.

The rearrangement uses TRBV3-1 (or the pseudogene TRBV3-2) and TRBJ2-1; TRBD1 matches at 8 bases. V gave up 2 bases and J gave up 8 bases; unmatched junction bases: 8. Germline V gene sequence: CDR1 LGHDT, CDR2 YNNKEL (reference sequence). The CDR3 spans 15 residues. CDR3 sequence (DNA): TGTGCCAGCAGCCAACTGAGGACAGGGAGCGATGAGCAGTTCTTC. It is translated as CASSQLRTGSDEQFF.